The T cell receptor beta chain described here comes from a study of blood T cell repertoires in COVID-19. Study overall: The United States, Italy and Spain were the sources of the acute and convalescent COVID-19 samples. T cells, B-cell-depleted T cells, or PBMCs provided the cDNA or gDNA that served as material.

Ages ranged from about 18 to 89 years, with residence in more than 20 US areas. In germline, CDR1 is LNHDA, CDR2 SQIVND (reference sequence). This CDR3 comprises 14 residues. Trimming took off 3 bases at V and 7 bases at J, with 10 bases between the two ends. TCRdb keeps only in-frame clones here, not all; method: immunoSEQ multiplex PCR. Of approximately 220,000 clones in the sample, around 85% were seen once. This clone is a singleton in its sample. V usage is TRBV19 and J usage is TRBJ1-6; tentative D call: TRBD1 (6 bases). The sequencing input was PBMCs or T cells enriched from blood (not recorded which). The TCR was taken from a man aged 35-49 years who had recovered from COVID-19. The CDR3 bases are TGTGCCAGTAGTATTCGGACAGACAATTCACCCCTCCACTTT. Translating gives CASSIRTDNSPLHF.